The T cell receptor (beta chain) under discussion was sequenced for a study of regulatory T cells in long-lasting Graves disease. Study-level results: The persistent group shared 2,700 or so public clonotypes, more than the 950 to 1,000 shared by new patients. Persistent disease exhibited a predilection for TRBV28, TRBJ1-2 and TRBJ2-5. Analyses excluded thyroid tissue, covering peripheral blood alone.

Arm-PCR with iRepertoire HTBI primers amplified the CDR3 regions for these TCR beta libraries. TCRdb recomputed calls from the multiplex PCR reads with MiXCR, one row per CDR3 protein. The data contain 700,000 or so distinct CDR3 sequences, 25% to 35% of them singletons. CDR3 length equals 13 residues. Deletions cut 3 bases from V and 5 bases from J, with 7 bases between. CDR1 is MNHGY, CDR2 SVAAGI, per germline. Time point denoted: persistent/refractory GD, antithyroid drugs over 5 years with positive TRAb. Making the TCR library involved RNA that had been extracted from PBMCs. Graves' disease diagnoses used American Thyroid Association guidelines. In regard to this clonotype: Antigen specificity is unknown.

The source of this sequence is a female donor with Graves disease. This sequence joins TRBV6-9 and TRBJ2-2; D is uncertain. The specimen comprised peripheral blood mononuclear cells (PBMCs), sampled when the disease was refractory, from a patient treated with antithyroid drugs. CDR3 in DNA: TGTGCCAGCAGTTACGAGTGGACCGGGGAGCTGTTTTTT. This translates into CASSYEWTGELFF.